This T cell receptor (beta chain) was identified during a study of blood T cell repertoires in COVID-19. Study in general: PBMCs, B-cell-depleted T cells, or T cells were the source of the cDNA or gDNA that made up the material.

Method: immunoSEQ multiplex PCR; TCRdb's copy keeps in-frame clones and lacks some. The data show some 65,000 clones, over 75% seen once. The trim removed 0 bases at V and 6 bases at J, leaving 4 bases unmatched. Germline lookup yields CDR1 SGHNT and CDR2 YYREEE (reference sequence). The CDR3 has 14 amino acids. This clone has more than one count but fewer than ten. J is TRBJ2-7 and V is TRBV5-4; 9 bases agree with TRBD1. The sequencing input was peripheral blood. The source of this sequence is an elderly man with acute or convalescent COVID-19. The CDR3 protein is CASSLGTGGGEQYF. CDR3 nucleotides: TGTGCCAGCAGCTTGGGAACAGGGGGCGGCGAGCAGTACTTC.